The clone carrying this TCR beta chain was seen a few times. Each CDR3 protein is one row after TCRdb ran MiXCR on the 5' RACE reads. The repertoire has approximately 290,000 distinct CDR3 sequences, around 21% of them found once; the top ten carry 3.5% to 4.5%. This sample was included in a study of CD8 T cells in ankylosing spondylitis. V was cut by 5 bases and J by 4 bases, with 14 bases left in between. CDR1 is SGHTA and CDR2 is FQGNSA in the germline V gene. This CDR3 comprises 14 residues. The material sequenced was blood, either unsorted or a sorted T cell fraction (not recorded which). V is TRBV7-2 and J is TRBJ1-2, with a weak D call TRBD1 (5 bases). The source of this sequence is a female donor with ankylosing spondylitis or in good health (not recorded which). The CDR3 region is CASSPRGTIYGYTF. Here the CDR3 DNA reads TGTGCCAGCAGCCCGCGAGGGACGATCTATGGCTACACCTTC.